Listed below are T cell receptor beta chains from one sample, sequenced in a study of T cells after yellow fever vaccination. MiXCR was run by TCRdb on the 5' RACE reads, yielding one entry per CDR3 protein. The repertoire holds 350,000 to 450,000 distinct CDR3 sequences, with around a sixth as singletons. Sequenced material: PBMCs, taken before the yellow fever booster vaccination. The receptors stem from a man aged 18 to 29 who received the YFV17D yellow fever vaccine. Both conserved end residues are part of each CDR3. The order of the fields is clone size, CDR3 length, J gene, V gene, D gene, CDR3 protein, CDR3 DNA. The D gene is left open where the match is weak. A row's size may be missing; if present it is once, few, many or a size class.

few 15 TRBJ2-1 TRBV4-1 TRBD2 CASSQSSGGHNEQFF TGCGCCAGCAGCCAGAGTAGCGGGGGGCACAATGAGCAGTTCTTC
. 13 TRBJ1-5 TRBV20-1 TRBD1 CSARWDRNQPQHF TGCAGTGCTAGATGGGACAGGAATCAGCCCCAGCATTTT
few 17 TRBJ2-3 TRBV12-3/TRBV12-4 . CASSQAYRGPNTDTQYF TGTGCCAGCAGTCAGGCCTACCGGGGGCCCAACACAGATACGCAGTATTTT
. 14 TRBJ2-1 TRBV3-1 . CASSPVQAYNEQFF TGTGCCAGCAGCCCCGTCCAGGCCTACAATGAGCAGTTCTTC
few 17 TRBJ1-5 TRBV7-2 TRBD1 CASSLEDRWNSNQPQHF TGTGCCAGCAGCTTGGAGGACAGGTGGAATTCGAATCAGCCCCAGCATTTT
. 16 TRBJ2-3 TRBV10-3 TRBD2 CAISEHDGGAGDTQYF TGTGCCATCAGTGAACACGACGGGGGGGCCGGAGATACGCAGTATTTT
few 14 TRBJ1-2 TRBV7-2 . CASSLVEANYGYTF TGTGCCAGCAGCTTAGTGGAAGCTAACTATGGCTACACCTTC
. 17 TRBJ1-3 TRBV4-2 TRBD1 CASSQEGRGPSGNTIYF TGTGCCAGCAGCCAAGAGGGCAGGGGGCCGTCCGGAAACACCATATATTTT
. 16 TRBJ2-5 TRBV4-2 . CASSPGNSRPQETQYF TGTGCCAGCAGCCCAGGGAATTCACGCCCCCAAGAGACCCAGTACTTC
many 14 TRBJ2-3 TRBV29-1 TRBD1 CSVELEDRGDTQYF TGCAGCGTTGAATTAGAGGACAGGGGGGATACGCAGTATTTT
few 15 TRBJ1-2 TRBV5-1 . CASSGRGSGDYGYTF TGCGCCAGCAGCGGGAGGGGGAGCGGTGACTATGGCTACACCTTC
few 15 TRBJ2-5 TRBV6-2/TRBV6-3 TRBD2 CASSSWTSGRETQYF TGTGCCAGCAGCTCCTGGACTAGCGGGAGAGAGACCCAGTACTTC
. 15 TRBJ1-1 TRBV6-5 . CASSQDGRGGTEAFF TGTGCCAGCAGTCAGGACGGGAGAGGAGGCACTGAAGCTTTCTTT
. 15 TRBJ2-4 TRBV11-2 . CASSLGASQGNIQYF TGTGCCAGCAGCTTAGGGGCGTCACAGGGAAACATTCAGTACTTC
few 16 TRBJ2-1 TRBV20-1 TRBD1 CSASFPDRGDHNEQFF TGCAGTGCTAGTTTCCCCGACAGGGGGGACCACAATGAGCAGTTCTTC
few 14 TRBJ2-4 TRBV6-5 . CASGPLLAKNIQYF TGTGCCAGCGGACCGCTTCTAGCCAAAAACATTCAGTACTTC
few 17 TRBJ2-3 TRBV7-2 . CASSPRVLGASTDTQYF TGTGCCAGCAGCCCACGGGTTTTAGGGGCAAGCACAGATACGCAGTATTTT
. 15 TRBJ2-3 TRBV10-3 TRBD1 CAIRGTGGSTDTQYF TGTGCCATCAGGGGGACAGGGGGAAGCACAGATACGCAGTATTTT
few 14 TRBJ1-2 TRBV5-1 TRBD1 CASSWDRGKYGYTF TGCGCCAGCAGCTGGGACAGGGGGAAATATGGCTACACCTTC
. 12 TRBJ2-1 TRBV20-1 TRBD2 CSATGLAREQFF TGCAGTGCAACGGGACTAGCCAGGGAGCAGTTCTTC
few 15 TRBJ2-4 TRBV6-1 . CASSEFQNGANIQYF TGTGCCAGCAGTGAGTTCCAAAACGGCGCGAACATTCAGTACTTC
many 17 TRBJ2-3 TRBV7-2 TRBD2 CASSLVGTSGSTDTQYF TGTGCCAGCAGCTTAGTTGGGACTAGCGGTAGCACAGATACGCAGTATTTT
few 16 TRBJ2-7 TRBV7-3 . CASSLTGDTGTYEQYF TGTGCCAGCAGCTTAACAGGGGACACGGGAACCTACGAGCAGTACTTC
. 17 TRBJ2-3 TRBV20-1 TRBD2 CSARTTSGGLGTDTQYF TGCAGTGCTAGGACGACTAGCGGGGGGCTGGGCACAGATACGCAGTATTTT
few 14 TRBJ2-2 TRBV9 . CASSVVGGTGELFF TGTGCCAGCAGCGTAGTAGGGGGCACCGGGGAGCTGTTTTTT
once 15 TRBJ2-6 TRBV6-2/TRBV6-3 . CASSLRASGANVLTF TGTGCCAGCAGTCTCAGGGCCTCTGGGGCCAACGTCCTGACTTTC
. 12 TRBJ2-2 TRBV7-9 . CASSLWSGELFF TGTGCCAGCAGCTTATGGTCCGGGGAGCTGTTTTTT
. 15 TRBJ2-7 TRBV7-2 . CASSLLWLPTYEQYF TGTGCCAGCAGCTTGCTTTGGTTACCGACCTACGAGCAGTACTTC
few 16 TRBJ2-3 TRBV4-2 TRBD2 CASSPLAGGQADTQYF TGTGCCAGCAGCCCTCTAGCGGGGGGGCAGGCAGATACGCAGTATTTT
. 11 TRBJ2-4 TRBV7-2 . CASSLVNIQYF TGTGCCAGCAGCTTAGTAAACATTCAGTACTTC
many 13 TRBJ1-2 TRBV7-8 . CASSQDGNYGYTF TGTGCCAGCAGCCAGGACGGCAACTATGGCTACACCTTC
. 15 TRBJ2-1 TRBV4-2 . CASSQGYSSYNEQFF TGTGCCAGCAGCCAAGGTTATAGCTCCTACAATGAGCAGTTCTTC
. 14 TRBJ2-3 TRBV5-1 . CASSFGGVGDTQYF TGCGCCAGCAGCTTCGGCGGGGTGGGAGATACGCAGTATTTT
few 13 TRBJ2-1 TRBV5-1 . CASSLNTDNEQFF TGCGCCAGCAGCTTGAATACCGACAATGAGCAGTTCTTC
few 15 TRBJ1-6 TRBV20-1 . CSARDGGGLVSPLHF TGCAGTGCTAGGGATGGTGGGGGGTTAGTCTCACCCCTCCACTTT
. 18 TRBJ2-7 TRBV4-3 . CASSQGVGYSSLPYEQYF TGCGCCAGCAGCCAAGGGGTGGGTTATTCCTCCCTCCCGTACGAGCAGTACTTC
. 16 TRBJ1-2 TRBV11-3 TRBD1 CASSPTDMGQHHGYTF TGTGCCAGCAGCCCGACCGACATGGGACAGCATCATGGCTACACCTTC
. 14 TRBJ2-6 TRBV9 . CASSVGGLTNVLTF TGTGCCAGCAGCGTAGGGGGATTAACCAACGTCCTGACTTTC
. 13 TRBJ2-6 TRBV6-1 . CASRPPGANVLTF TGTGCCAGCAGACCTCCTGGGGCCAACGTCCTGACTTTC
. 17 TRBJ2-2 TRBV6-5 . CASSRPVGATNTGELFF TGTGCCAGCAGTCGCCCCGTAGGCGCCACGAACACCGGGGAGCTGTTTTTT
. 14 TRBJ1-2 TRBV7-8 . CASSLAGAHYGYTF TGTGCCAGCAGCTTAGCAGGGGCTCACTATGGCTACACCTTC